These 29 T cell receptor beta chains were sequenced from one sample in a study of blood T cell repertoires in COVID-19. Using immunoSEQ multiplex PCR, the repertoire was profiled, and TCRdb retains in-frame clones only, with some absent. The data hold approximately 170,000 clones, with approximately 90% observed a single time. What was sequenced was peripheral blood. These receptors all come from a middle-aged man who had recovered from COVID-19.

V is TRBV19 and J is TRBJ1-1; perhaps TRBD1 as D (5 bases). Germline CDR1 and CDR2: LNHDA and SQIVND (reference sequence). Between the trimmed V and J ends, which lost 6 bases and 3 bases, there was a span of 26 bases. This CDR3 contains 18 residues. CDR3 coding DNA: TGTGCCAGTAGGCCTCCATTAGGTCGAGGGGCGGGGGACACTGAAGCTTTCTTT. The encoded protein is CASRPPLGRGAGDTEAFF.

The chain has TRBV27 and TRBJ1-5; a weak D match, TRBD1 (6 bases). V was trimmed by 5 bases and J by 6 bases, leaving 14 bases between them. CDR1 and CDR2 (germline): MNHEY, SMNVEV (reference sequence). The CDR3 is 14 residues long. CDR3 DNA: TGTGCCAGCAGTCCCCAGGGGCCGCCTCAGCCCCAGCATTTT. This translates into CASSPQGPPQPQHF.

The J gene is TRBJ1-4, the V gene TRBV30; D may be TRBD1 (5 bases). Trimming stripped 4 bases from V and 6 bases from J, with 18 bases between. The germline CDR1 and CDR2 sequences are GTSNPN and SVGIG (reference sequence). CDR3 length: 15 amino acids. CDR3 nucleotides: TGTGCCTGGACCCCACCGGGACTCCCCTATGAAAAACTGTTTTTT. As protein: CAWTPPGLPYEKLFF.

The genes are TRBV6-2 or TRBV6-3 and TRBJ2-7; possible D gene TRBD2, 5 bases. Trimming shortened V by 2 bases and J by 4 bases, and 12 bases separated the two germline ends. CDR1 and CDR2 (germline): MNHEY, SVGEGT. This CDR3 has 14 amino acids. CDR3 sequence: CASSYVLRAYEQYF. The CDR3, as DNA: TGTGCCAGCAGTTACGTTCTGCGGGCATACGAGCAGTACTTC.

This rearrangement joins TRBV5-6 to TRBJ1-1; 7 nucleotides agree with TRBD1. Looked up from germline, CDR1 is SGHDT and CDR2 is YYEEEE. J was trimmed by 1 base and V by 4 bases; bases with no gene match: 10. The CDR3 sequence is 16 residues long. The CDR3, as DNA: TGTGCCAGCAGCCGACAGCCGAGGGGGCCGAACACTGAAGCTTTCTTT. Its protein is CASSRQPRGPNTEAFF.

The rearrangement joins TRBV5-1 to TRBJ2-5, with TRBD2 identical over 7 bases. Germline V gene sequence: CDR1 SGHRS, CDR2 YFSETQ. V was pared by 0 bases and J by 4 bases, with 3 bases of the junction left unmatched. The CDR3 sequence is 14 residues long. CDR3: CASSLEGGTETQYF. In DNA, the CDR3 is TGCGCCAGCAGCTTGGAGGGAGGGACAGAGACCCAGTACTTC. The complete variable domain, with remaining parts taken from reference TRBV5-1 and TRBJ2-5, reads KAGVTQTPRYLIKTRGQQVTLSCSPISGHRSVSWYQQTPGQGLQFLFEYFSETQRNKGNFPGRFSGRQFSNSRSEMNVSTLELGDSALYLCASSLEGGTETQYFGPGTRLLVL.

The rearrangement joins TRBV7-3 to TRBJ1-3, with D unresolved. The CDR3 is 13 residues long. V was clipped by 8 bases and J by 0 bases, with 8 bases between them. The germline gives CDR1 SGHTA, CDR2 FQGTGA. The CDR3 reads CASGANSGNTIYF. Written as DNA, the CDR3 is TGTGCCAGCGGAGCGAACTCTGGAAACACCATATATTTT.

The chain has TRBV6-2 or TRBV6-3 and TRBJ2-5; 9 bases map to TRBD1. This CDR3 has 16 residues. Losses at the gene ends were 4 bases for V and 1 base for J; bases not matched to a gene: 7. Germline V lookup: CDR1 MNHEY, CDR2 SVGEGT. CDR3 coding DNA: TGTGCCAGCAGTTCCCCCGGGACAGGGTTCCAAGAGACCCAGTACTTC. Residues: CASSSPGTGFQETQYF.

J is TRBJ2-5 and V is TRBV4-3, with D possibly TRBD2 on 6 matching bases. Germline V lookup: CDR1 LGHNA, CDR2 YSLEER. The CDR3 contains 15 residues. V lost 1 base to trimming and J lost 4 bases, with 13 bases between them. In nucleotides, the CDR3 is TGCGCCAGCAGCCAAGTAGCCGGGGGTAGAGAGACCCAGTACTTC. Translated, it gives CASSQVAGGRETQYF.

The J gene is TRBJ1-5, the V gene TRBV6-5, with TRBD1 matching over 8 bases. Germline CDR1 is MNHEY and CDR2 is SVGAGI. V gave up 6 bases and J gave up 7 bases; unmatched junction bases: 8. The length of the CDR3 is 14 residues. In nucleotides, the CDR3 is TGTGCCAGCAGCCCGGACAGGGCTCGGCAGCCCCAGCATTTT. Amino acid sequence: CASSPDRARQPQHF.

The chain joins TRBV12-3 or TRBV12-4 to TRBJ2-3; D call uncertain. The CDR3 contains 11 residues. The V end lost 5 bases, the J end lost 12 bases, and 12 bases lay between the germline ends. CDR3 sequence (DNA): TGTGCCAGCAGTCTACGAGGCGGTCAGTATTTT. Encoded protein: CASSLRGGQYF.

This chain joins TRBV9 and TRBJ2-1; 7 bases map to TRBD1. From germline, CDR1 is SGDLS and CDR2 YYNGEE. The length of the CDR3 is 18 residues. V was pared by 3 bases and J by 4 bases, with 16 bases of the junction left unmatched. CDR3 protein: CASSESGQPSQAYNEQFF. The CDR3 nucleotides read TGTGCCAGCAGCGAGTCGGGACAGCCGTCACAGGCGTACAATGAGCAGTTCTTC.

The rearrangement joins TRBV27 to TRBJ1-1; D may be TRBD1 (5 bases). Trimming shortened V by 5 bases and J by 5 bases, and 12 bases separated the two germline ends. The CDR3 is 13 amino acids. Looked up from germline, CDR1 is MNHEY and CDR2 is SMNVEV (reference sequence). The CDR3 region has the DNA TGTGCCAGCAGTCCACAGGTAGGAACTGAAGCTTTCTTT. This translates into CASSPQVGTEAFF.

This clone was observed once. The V gene is TRBV27, the J gene TRBJ1-5; TRBD1 is a possible D gene (5 bases). Trimming cost V 4 bases and J 4 bases, with 8 bases left between them. CDR1 and CDR2 (germline): MNHEY, SMNVEV (reference sequence). This CDR3 is 13 amino acids long. In nucleotides, the CDR3 is TGTGCCAGCAGTTGGGGGACTAATCAGCCCCAGCATTTT. Its translation: CASSWGTNQPQHF.

J is TRBJ2-2 and V is TRBV19, with 10 bases matching TRBD2. Losses at the gene ends were 5 bases for V and 3 bases for J; bases not matched to a gene: 6. This CDR3 spans 16 amino acids. Germline values: CDR1 LNHDA, CDR2 SQIVND (reference sequence). The CDR3 DNA sequence: TGTGCCAGTAGTTCCAGCGGGAGGGCCTACACCGGGGAGCTGTTTTTT. Protein sequence: CASSSSGRAYTGELFF.

The chain couples TRBV7-3 to TRBJ2-1, with D possibly matching TRBD2 (5 bases). V was trimmed by 5 bases and J by 15 bases, leaving 17 bases between them. CDR1 and CDR2 from the germline V gene are SGHTA and FQGTGA. This CDR3 has 12 amino acids. The CDR3 bases are TGTGCCAGCAGCCTAGCCCCTTCGGAAACGTTCTTC. Translation gives CASSLAPSETFF.

This chain connects TRBV30 to TRBJ1-4, with D tentatively TRBD1 (5 bases). There are 13 residues in the CDR3. Per germline, CDR1 GTSNPN and CDR2 SVGIG (reference sequence). The V end was cut by 3 bases, the J end by 7 bases, with 12 bases between. The CDR3 reads CAWREGPGEKLFF. The CDR3 nucleotides are TGTGCCTGGAGGGAGGGGCCCGGTGAAAAACTGTTTTTT.

The V and J genes are TRBV3-1 (or the pseudogene TRBV3-2) and TRBJ2-3; 8 positions agree with TRBD2. Germline V CDR1 and CDR2: LGHDT, YNNKEL (reference sequence). CDR3 length: 18 amino acids. Germline trimming cut 3 bases from V and 2 bases from J; bases unmatched to any gene: 13. This CDR3 is CASSHPFGGGPHTDTQYF. For the CDR3, the DNA is TGTGCCAGCAGCCACCCATTCGGGGGGGGGCCACACACAGATACGCAGTATTTT.

The chain recombines TRBV20-1 with TRBJ2-3; 11 bases agree with TRBD1. The junction had 7 bases not matched to a gene; V was cut back by 3 bases and J by 5 bases. CDR1 and CDR2 (germline): DFQATT, SNEGSKA (reference sequence). This CDR3 spans 15 amino acids. As DNA, the CDR3 is TGCAGTGCTAGTGGGGGACAGGGGGATGAAGATACGCAGTATTTT. This encodes CSASGGQGDEDTQYF.

This chain links TRBV7-2 with TRBJ2-5, with 7 bases fitting TRBD1. CDR1 is SGHTA, CDR2 FQGNSA, per germline. The CDR3 totals 14 residues. Germline trimming cut 3 bases from V and 5 bases from J; bases unmatched to any gene: 6. The CDR3 spells CASSLSQGRETQYF. The CDR3 nucleotides read TGTGCCAGCAGCTTGTCACAGGGGCGGGAGACCCAGTACTTC. The full variable domain, in which reference TRBV7-2 and TRBJ2-5 provide the parts outside the CDR3, is GAGVSQSPSNKVTEKGKDVELRCDPISGHTALYWYRQSLGQGLEFLIYFQGNSAPDKSGLPSDRFSAERTGGSVSTLTIQRTQQEDSAVYLCASSLSQGRETQYFGPGTRLLVL.

The CDR3 loop reads CANRTGPMGKLFF. CDR3 bases: TGTGCCAACCGGACAGGGCCCATGGGAAAACTGTTTTTT. The genes are TRBV3-1 (or the pseudogene TRBV3-2) and TRBJ1-4, with 8 bases that match TRBD1. Per germline, CDR1 LGHDT and CDR2 YNNKEL (reference sequence). Germline trimming cut 10 bases from V and 10 bases from J; bases unmatched to any gene: 11. The CDR3 has 13 residues.

The gene calls are TRBV11-2 and TRBJ2-1, with TRBD2 as a possible D gene (5 bases). CDR3 size: 16 residues. CDR1 and CDR2 from the germline V gene are SGHAT and FQNNGV. Trimming took 0 bases from V and 3 from J, leaving 12 bases between them. CDR3 DNA sequence: TGTGCCAGCAGCTTAGATGCGCGGGTCCGCTACAATGAGCAGTTCTTC. This translates into CASSLDARVRYNEQFF.

The chain carries TRBV7-8 and TRBJ1-4, with a possible D match to TRBD1 (6 bases). CDR3 length: 14 residues. Germline lookup yields CDR1 SGHVS and CDR2 FQNEAQ. V was clipped by 1 base and J by 3 bases, with 6 bases between them. CDR3 sequence (DNA): TGTGCCAGCAGCTTAGGGGGGCCTAATGAAAAACTGTTTTTT. Protein product: CASSLGGPNEKLFF.

The chain employs TRBV20-1 and TRBJ2-3, with 11 bases that match TRBD2. The V gene's germline CDR1 is DFQATT and CDR2 SNEGSKA (reference sequence). V shed 3 bases and J 14 bases; nucleotides not matched to a gene: 7. This CDR3 is built from 12 residues. The chain's CDR3 is CSASPSGTSGYF. In nucleotides, the CDR3 is TGCAGTGCTAGTCCATCCGGGACTAGCGGGTATTTT.

V usage is TRBV5-1 and J usage is TRBJ1-1, with D possibly TRBD1 on 5 matching bases. V dropped 0 bases and J dropped 0 bases, with 12 bases sitting between them. The CDR3 loop spans 16 amino acids. Per the germline V gene, CDR1 is SGHRS and CDR2 is YFSETQ. CDR3 loop: CASSLALGGVNTEAFF. The CDR3 nucleotides read TGCGCCAGCAGCTTGGCCCTTGGGGGGGTGAACACTGAAGCTTTCTTT.

In its sample, this clone was seen a few times. The chain couples TRBV27 to TRBJ1-6; TRBD1 is a possible D gene (5 bases). Germline loops: CDR1 MNHEY, CDR2 SMNVEV (reference sequence). Trimming pared 0 bases from V and 8 bases from J, leaving 11 bases between. The CDR3 is made up of 15 amino acids. The CDR3 loop reads CASSLSGVADSPLHF. CDR3 nucleotides: TGTGCCAGCAGTTTATCAGGGGTTGCGGATTCACCCCTCCACTTT.

The rearrangement links TRBV19 to TRBJ1-2; 7 nucleotides match TRBD1. V lost 5 bases to trimming and J lost 4 bases; unmatched junction nucleotides: 7. Germline values: CDR1 LNHDA, CDR2 SQIVND (reference sequence). The CDR3 runs 14 residues. CDR3 residues: CASSPYDRVYGYTF. CDR3 sequence (DNA): TGTGCCAGTAGTCCCTATGACAGGGTCTATGGCTACACCTTC. The full variable domain, with the rest looked up from reference TRBV19 and TRBJ1-2, is DGGITQSPKYLFRKEGQNVTLSCEQNLNHDAMYWYRQDPGQGLRLIYYSQIVNDFQKGDIAEGYSVSREKKESFPLTVTSAQKNPTAFYLCASSPYDRVYGYTFGSGTRLTVV.

The chain combines TRBV5-4 with TRBJ1-2; TRBD1 might be the D (5 bases). Germline CDR1 and CDR2: SGHNT and YYREEE (reference sequence). CDR3 size: 15 residues. The V end lost 2 bases, the J end lost 2 bases, and 13 bases lay between the germline ends. The CDR3 bases are TGTGCCAGCAGCTTTCAGGGCAAGCCCAACTATGGCTACACCTTC. Translating it yields CASSFQGKPNYGYTF.

The table lists this clone with a few counts. The rearrangement links TRBV11-2 to TRBJ2-2, with TRBD2 identical over 12 bases. The CDR3 extends over 17 amino acids. V lost 5 bases and J lost 6; bases outside the gene matches: 10. In germline, CDR1 is SGHAT, CDR2 FQNNGV. CDR3 loop: CASSPGRLAGVPGELFF. The CDR3 nucleotides read TGTGCCAGCAGCCCTGGTAGACTAGCGGGAGTTCCCGGGGAGCTGTTTTTT.